What follows are 3 T cell receptor beta chains derived from one specimen sequenced in a study of blood T cell repertoires in COVID-19. Profiled with immunoSEQ multiplex PCR; TCRdb holds only in-frame clones, not every one. The data hold hundreds of thousands of clones, with roughly 86% observed a single time. The sequencing sample was made of PBMCs or T cells enriched from blood (not recorded which). These receptors came from a woman aged 25 to 39 with acute COVID-19.

This clone is medium-sized by share. This sequence joins TRBV4-3 and TRBJ1-6; D is perhaps TRBD1 (5 bases). Germline values: CDR1 LGHNA, CDR2 YSLEER. This CDR3 has 15 residues. The V end lost 2 bases, the J end lost 7 bases, and 12 bases lay between the germline ends. The DNA for the CDR3 is TGCGCCAGCAGCCAAATCCCAGGGCCCAATTCACCCCTCCACTTT. Translation gives CASSQIPGPNSPLHF.

The chain combines TRBV9 with TRBJ1-1; the D is unclear. The CDR3 has 13 amino acids. CDR1 is SGDLS, CDR2 YYNGEE, per germline. V gave up 0 bases and J gave up 4 bases, with 7 bases separating them. The CDR3 DNA sequence: TGTGCCAGCAGCGTAGGAGGGTCCACTGAAGCTTTCTTT. It encodes CASSVGGSTEAFF. The full variable domain, rest sourced from reference TRBV9 and TRBJ1-1, is DSGVTQTPKHLITATGQRVTLRCSPRSGDLSVYWYQQSLDQGLQFLIQYYNGEERAKGNILERFSAQQFPDLHSELNLSSLELGDSALYFCASSVGGSTEAFFGQGTRLTVV.

The CDR3 DNA sequence: TGTGCCAGCAGCGACCTCGGGACTAGCGGGGGAGAGACCCAGTACTTC. Its protein product is CASSDLGTSGGETQYF. V and J are TRBV7-9 and TRBJ2-5; 14 nucleotides line up with TRBD2. The germline V gene encodes CDR1 SEHNR and CDR2 FQNEAQ (reference sequence). CDR3 length: 16 residues. V shed 5 bases and J 4 bases; nucleotides not matched to a gene: 6.